Presented here are 18 T cell receptor beta chains from one specimen sequenced in a study of cytomegalovirus exposure and HLA in healthy donors. PCR involved 60 Vbeta and 13 Jbeta primers. Generated by immunoSEQ multiplex PCR, the TCRdb table keeps only in-frame clones and is missing some. Among roughly 120,000 clones listed, more than 70% were seen once. The material sequenced was PBMCs. These receptors came from a man over 45 in good health and CMV-seronegative.

The chain joins TRBV4-1 to TRBJ1-1, with 9 nucleotides matching TRBD1. The CDR3 sequence is 16 residues long. V lost 0 bases and J lost 4; bases outside the gene matches: 6. Germline CDR1 MGHRA, CDR2 YSYEKL. In DNA, the CDR3 is TGCGCCAGCAGCCAAGATCCTGGACAGGGGATCACTGAAGCTTTCTTT. This codes for CASSQDPGQGITEAFF.

This clone occurred a few times. Here the CDR3 reads CASSLRHPSYSGANVLTF. CDR3 in DNA: TGTGCCAGCAGCTTAAGACACCCTTCCTACTCTGGGGCCAACGTCCTGACTTTC. V gene TRBV7-3 combines with J gene TRBJ2-6; D not certain. V was trimmed by 1 base and J by 0 bases, leaving 13 bases between them. The CDR3 is 18 amino acids. Germline values: CDR1 SGHTA, CDR2 FQGTGA.

The chain combines TRBV18 with TRBJ1-2; tentative D call: TRBD1 (5 bases). From germline, CDR1 is KGHSH and CDR2 LQKENI. This CDR3 region has 13 residues. Trimming took 6 bases from V and 3 from J, leaving 11 bases between them. CDR3 in DNA: TGTGCCAGCTCTCCCTCGGGGGACTATGGCTACACCTTC. Translation: CASSPSGDYGYTF. The full variable domain, with the rest looked up from reference TRBV18 and TRBJ1-2, is NAGVMQNPRHLVRRRGQEARLRCSPMKGHSHVYWYRQLPEEGLKFMVYLQKENIIDESGMPKERFSAEFPKEGPSILRIQQVVRGDSAAYFCASSPSGDYGYTFGSGTRLTVV.

The chain uses TRBV7-9 and TRBJ2-3; 9 bases fit TRBD2. This CDR3 spans 15 amino acids. The germline V gene encodes CDR1 SEHNR and CDR2 FQNEAQ (reference sequence). V was pared by 7 bases and J by 4 bases, with 9 bases of the junction left unmatched. The CDR3 region has the DNA TGTGCCAGCACCCTGGGGGGACTAGCTGCAGATACGCAGTATTTT. This codes for CASTLGGLAADTQYF. The variable domain in full, completed from reference TRBV7-9 and TRBJ2-3, reads DTGVSQNPRHKITKRGQNVTFRCDPISEHNRLYWYRQTLGQGPEFLTYFQNEAQLEKSRLLSDRFSAERPKGSFSTLEIQRTEQGDSAMYLCASTLGGLAADTQYFGPGTRLTVL.

The chain joins TRBV27 to TRBJ1-5; D remains ambiguous. Looked up from germline, CDR1 is MNHEY and CDR2 is SMNVEV (reference sequence). CDR3 length: 15 residues. V lost 6 bases to trimming and J lost 1 base, with 13 bases between them. DNA of the CDR3: TGTGCCAGCAGCTCGACTGAGGGAAGCAATCAGCCCCAGCATTTT. Amino acid sequence: CASSSTEGSNQPQHF.

The chain recombines TRBV7-3 with TRBJ1-1; no firm D call. Deletions cut 1 base from V and 3 bases from J, with 15 bases between. The CDR3 covers 16 residues. Germline loops: CDR1 SGHTA, CDR2 FQGTGA. CDR3 DNA sequence: TGTGCCAGCAGCTTAAGCCCGGGAGCCGGGGACACTGAAGCTTTCTTT. Amino acids: CASSLSPGAGDTEAFF.

The rearrangement links TRBV13 to TRBJ2-5; the match to TRBD1 covers 8 bases. Germline values: CDR1 PRHDT, CDR2 FYEKMQ (reference sequence). This CDR3 contains 15 residues. The V gene end was trimmed by 2 bases and the J gene end by 1 base; junction bases not matched to a gene: 3. The CDR3 sequence: CASSLRTGGQETQYF. In DNA form, the CDR3 reads TGTGCCAGCAGCTTACGAACAGGGGGCCAAGAGACCCAGTACTTC.

The chain is built from TRBV28 and TRBJ2-4; 9 bases match TRBD1. V trimming: 5 bases; J trimming: 0 bases; junction bases outside the gene matches: 5. Per the germline V gene, CDR1 is MDHEN and CDR2 is SYDVKM. The CDR3 totals 16 residues. DNA for the CDR3: TGTGCCAGCAGTCTAACAGGGGGCCTAGCCAAAAACATTCAGTACTTC. Translating it yields CASSLTGGLAKNIQYF. Drawing the rest from reference TRBV28 and TRBJ2-4, the complete variable domain is DVKVTQSSRYLVKRTGEKVFLECVQDMDHENMFWYRQDPGLGLRLIYFSYDVKMKEKGDIPEGYSVSREKKERFSLILESASTNQTSMYLCASSLTGGLAKNIQYFGAGTRLSVL.

The rearrangement joins TRBV6-5 to TRBJ1-4; the D gene is possibly TRBD1 (6 bases). V lost 7 bases, J lost 6 bases, and 12 bases lay in between. Germline CDR1 MNHEY, CDR2 SVGAGI. The CDR3 totals 13 residues. CDR3 in amino acids: CASTDRHDEKLFF. CDR3 DNA: TGTGCCAGCACCGACAGGCACGATGAAAAACTGTTTTTT.

The rearrangement uses TRBV10-3 and TRBJ2-4, with 14 nucleotides matching TRBD2. CDR1 is ENHRY, CDR2 SYGVKD, per germline. V shed 1 base, J shed 9 bases, and the junction held 8 bases outside the gene matches. The length of the CDR3 is 17 residues. DNA of the CDR3: TGTGCCATCAGTGAGTGCAGACTAGCGGGGGGGGCGTGCATTCAGTACTTC. This encodes CAISECRLAGGACIQYF.

The chain has TRBV5-1 and TRBJ2-7, with D maybe TRBD2 (7 bases). CDR3 length: 15 amino acids. V lost 0 bases and J 3 bases, leaving 13 bases between the germline ends. The germline gives CDR1 SGHRS, CDR2 YFSETQ. The CDR3 bases are TGCGCCAGCAGCTTGGTAGTGGGAGGGGGCTACGAGCAGTACTTC. This encodes CASSLVVGGGYEQYF.

The rearrangement uses TRBV4-3 and TRBJ2-1; TRBD2 matches 8 bases. V dropped 0 bases and J dropped 4; count of bases not matched to a gene: 2. The CDR3 is 15 residues long. Germline lookup yields CDR1 LGHNA and CDR2 YSLEER. This CDR3 reads CASSQDASGYNEQFF. CDR3 DNA sequence: TGCGCCAGCAGCCAAGACGCTAGCGGGTACAATGAGCAGTTCTTC.

V is TRBV27 and J is TRBJ1-2, with D possibly being TRBD1 (5 bases). This CDR3 is 13 amino acids long. Germline values: CDR1 MNHEY, CDR2 SMNVEV (reference sequence). V lost 3 bases, J lost 7 bases, and 12 bases lay in between. The CDR3 coding sequence is TGTGCCAGCAGTTTTCGGGGGGTTGGTGGCTACACCTTC. Translated: CASSFRGVGGYTF.

V gene TRBV4-2 combines with J gene TRBJ2-7; 7 bases agree with TRBD2. The V gene's germline CDR1 is LGHNA and CDR2 YNFKEQ. The J segment lost 3 bases and the V segment lost 4 bases, leaving 9 bases of the junction unmatched. The CDR3 sequence is 15 residues long. Here the CDR3 DNA reads TGTGCCAGCAGCCGGAACCGGGACTACAACTACGAGCAGTACTTC. Residues: CASSRNRDYNYEQYF.

The chain links TRBV19 to TRBJ2-7, with 8 bases matching TRBD2. The CDR3 consists of 14 residues. The germline CDR1 and CDR2 sequences are LNHDA and SQIVND (reference sequence). V was pared by 3 bases and J by 5 bases, with 6 bases of the junction left unmatched. In DNA form, the CDR3 reads TGTGCCAGTAGTATTGCGGGGGGCGGAGACGAGCAGTACTTC. This encodes CASSIAGGGDEQYF.

Comments on this clone: One junction end disagrees with the germline gene, perhaps due to a read error. V is TRBV27 and J is TRBJ1-2, with 8 bases fitting TRBD1. The V gene's germline CDR1 is MNHEY and CDR2 SMNVEV (reference sequence). CDR3 length equals 13 residues. Here the CDR3 DNA reads TGTGCCAGCAGTTTGGGACAGGACTATGGCTACCCCTTC. As protein: CASSLGQDYGYPF.

This chain connects TRBV5-1 to TRBJ2-7; 11 positions match TRBD2. Losses at the gene ends were 5 bases for V and 0 bases for J; bases not matched to a gene: 4. CDR3 size: 15 residues. From germline, CDR1 is SGHRS and CDR2 YFSETQ. The CDR3 reads CASSPTSGNSYEQYF. The CDR3 region has the DNA TGCGCCAGCAGTCCGACTAGCGGGAACTCCTACGAGCAGTACTTC.

V usage is TRBV7-2 and J usage is TRBJ2-7; a weak D match, TRBD2 (5 bases). The CDR3 covers 12 residues. Trimming left V 1 base short and J 7 bases short, with 8 bases between. The germline V gene encodes CDR1 SGHTA and CDR2 FQGNSA. CDR3: CASSLVPGEQYF. The CDR3 DNA follows: TGTGCCAGCAGCTTAGTCCCGGGGGAGCAGTACTTC. The variable domain in full, with the rest retrieved from reference TRBV7-2 and TRBJ2-7, is GAGVSQSPSNKVTEKGKDVELRCDPISGHTALYWYRQSLGQGLEFLIYFQGNSAPDKSGLPSDRFSAERTGGSVSTLTIQRTQQEDSAVYLCASSLVPGEQYFGPGTRLTVT.